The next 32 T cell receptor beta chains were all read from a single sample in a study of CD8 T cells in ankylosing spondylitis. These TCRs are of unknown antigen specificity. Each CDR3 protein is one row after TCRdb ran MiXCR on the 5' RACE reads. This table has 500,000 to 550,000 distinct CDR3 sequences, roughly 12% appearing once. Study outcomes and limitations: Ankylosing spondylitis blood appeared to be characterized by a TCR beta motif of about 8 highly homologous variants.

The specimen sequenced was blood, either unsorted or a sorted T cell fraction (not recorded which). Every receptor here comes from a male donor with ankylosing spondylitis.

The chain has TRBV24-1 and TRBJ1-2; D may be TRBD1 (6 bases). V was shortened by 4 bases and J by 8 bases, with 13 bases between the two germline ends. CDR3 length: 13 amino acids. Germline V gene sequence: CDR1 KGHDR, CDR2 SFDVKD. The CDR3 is CATSEAGEEGYTF. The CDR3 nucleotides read TGTGCCACCAGTGAAGCAGGGGAGGAGGGCTACACCTTC.

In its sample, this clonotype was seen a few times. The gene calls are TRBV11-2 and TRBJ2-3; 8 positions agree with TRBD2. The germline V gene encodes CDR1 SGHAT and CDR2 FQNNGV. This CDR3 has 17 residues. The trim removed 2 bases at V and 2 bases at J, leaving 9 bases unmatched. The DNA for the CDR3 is TGTGCCAGCAGCTTATCATTAAGCGGGAGTTTCACAGATACGCAGTATTTT. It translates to CASSLSLSGSFTDTQYF.

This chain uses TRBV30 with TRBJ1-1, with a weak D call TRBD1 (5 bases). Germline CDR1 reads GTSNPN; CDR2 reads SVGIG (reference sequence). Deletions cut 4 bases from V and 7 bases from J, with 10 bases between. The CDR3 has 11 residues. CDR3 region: CAWTGTVEAFF. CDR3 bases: TGTGCCTGGACGGGGACCGTTGAAGCTTTCTTT.

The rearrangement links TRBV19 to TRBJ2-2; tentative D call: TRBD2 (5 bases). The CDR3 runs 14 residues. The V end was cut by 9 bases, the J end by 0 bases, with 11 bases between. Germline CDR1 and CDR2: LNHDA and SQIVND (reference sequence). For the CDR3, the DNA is TGTGCCAGCCGGACTGCAACGAACACCGGGGAGCTGTTTTTT. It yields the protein CASRTATNTGELFF. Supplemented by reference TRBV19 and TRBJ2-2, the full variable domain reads DGGITQSPKYLFRKEGQNVTLSCEQNLNHDAMYWYRQDPGQGLRLIYYSQIVNDFQKGDIAEGYSVSREKKESFPLTVTSAQKNPTAFYLCASRTATNTGELFFGEGSRLTVL.

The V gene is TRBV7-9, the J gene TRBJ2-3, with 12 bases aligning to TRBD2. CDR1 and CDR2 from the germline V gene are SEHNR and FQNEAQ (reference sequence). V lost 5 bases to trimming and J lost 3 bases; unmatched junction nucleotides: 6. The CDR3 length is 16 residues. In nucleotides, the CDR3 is TGTGCCAGCAGCACGCGACTAGCGGGAGTGACAGATACGCAGTATTTT. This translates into CASSTRLAGVTDTQYF.

CDR3 in amino acids: CSQTQKREGGNEQFF. CDR3 nucleotide sequence: TGCAGCCAGACCCAGAAGCGGGAGGGAGGCAATGAGCAGTTCTTC. This chain links TRBV29-1 with TRBJ2-1, with 10 bases matching TRBD2. This CDR3 is built from 15 residues. Trimming at V came to 8 bases and at J to 6 bases, leaving 13 bases not matched to a gene. The germline gives CDR1 SQVTM, CDR2 ANQGSEA.

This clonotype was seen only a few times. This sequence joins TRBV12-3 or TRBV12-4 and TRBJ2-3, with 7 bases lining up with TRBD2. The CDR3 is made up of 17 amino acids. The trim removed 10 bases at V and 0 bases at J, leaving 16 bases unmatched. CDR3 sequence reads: CAIQGGVDWKSTDTQYF. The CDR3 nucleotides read TGTGCCATTCAGGGAGGGGTCGACTGGAAAAGCACAGATACGCAGTATTTT.

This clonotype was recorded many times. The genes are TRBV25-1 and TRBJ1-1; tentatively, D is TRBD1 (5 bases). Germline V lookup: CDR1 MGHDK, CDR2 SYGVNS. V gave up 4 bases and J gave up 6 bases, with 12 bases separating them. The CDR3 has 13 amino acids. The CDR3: CASSGQLSAEAFF. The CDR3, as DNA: TGTGCCAGCAGTGGACAGCTGAGCGCTGAAGCTTTCTTT.

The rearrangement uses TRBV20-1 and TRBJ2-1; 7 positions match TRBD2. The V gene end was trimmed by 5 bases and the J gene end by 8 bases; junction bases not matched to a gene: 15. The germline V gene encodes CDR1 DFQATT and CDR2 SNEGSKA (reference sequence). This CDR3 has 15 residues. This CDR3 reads CSASNPSGWGDEQFF. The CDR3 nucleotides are TGCAGTGCTTCCAATCCTAGCGGCTGGGGCGATGAGCAGTTCTTC.

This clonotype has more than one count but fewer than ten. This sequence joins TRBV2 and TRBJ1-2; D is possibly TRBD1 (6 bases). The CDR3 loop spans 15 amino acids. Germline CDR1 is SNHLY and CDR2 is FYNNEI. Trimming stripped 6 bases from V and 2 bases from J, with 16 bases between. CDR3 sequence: CASRPKGGSNYGYTF. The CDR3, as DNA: TGTGCCAGCAGACCCAAGGGGGGTTCGAACTATGGCTACACCTTC.

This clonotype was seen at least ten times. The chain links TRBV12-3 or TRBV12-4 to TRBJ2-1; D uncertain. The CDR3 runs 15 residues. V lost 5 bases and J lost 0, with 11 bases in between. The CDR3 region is CASSPTLTSYNEQFF. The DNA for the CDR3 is TGTGCCAGCAGTCCTACACTCACCTCCTACAATGAGCAGTTCTTC.

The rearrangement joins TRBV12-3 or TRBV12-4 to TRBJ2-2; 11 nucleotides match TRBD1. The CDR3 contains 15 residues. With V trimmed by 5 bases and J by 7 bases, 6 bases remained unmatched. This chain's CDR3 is CASSLGQGVFGELFF. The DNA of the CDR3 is TGTGCCAGCAGTCTGGGACAGGGGGTGTTCGGGGAGCTGTTTTTT.

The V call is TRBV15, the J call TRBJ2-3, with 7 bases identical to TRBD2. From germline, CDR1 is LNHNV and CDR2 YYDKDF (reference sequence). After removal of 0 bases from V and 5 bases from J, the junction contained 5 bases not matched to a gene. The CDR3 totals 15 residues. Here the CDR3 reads CATSRDLREVDTQYF. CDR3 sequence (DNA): TGTGCCACCAGCAGAGATCTCCGGGAGGTAGATACGCAGTATTTT.

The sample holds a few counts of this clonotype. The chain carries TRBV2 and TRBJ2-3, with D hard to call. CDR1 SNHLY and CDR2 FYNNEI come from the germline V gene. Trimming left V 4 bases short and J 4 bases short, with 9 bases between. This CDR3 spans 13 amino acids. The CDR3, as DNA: TGTGCCAGCAGTGGAGGCGCCCCAGATACGCAGTATTTT. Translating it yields CASSGGAPDTQYF.

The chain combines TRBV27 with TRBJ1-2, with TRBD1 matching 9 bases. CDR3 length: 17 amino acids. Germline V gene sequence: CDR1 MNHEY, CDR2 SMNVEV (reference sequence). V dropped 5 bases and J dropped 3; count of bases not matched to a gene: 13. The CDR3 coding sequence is TGTGCCAGCAGTCCCGGGACAGGGAGATCTTGGGACTATGGCTACACCTTC. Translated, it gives CASSPGTGRSWDYGYTF.

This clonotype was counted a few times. The CDR3 loop is CASSYVVRALEEDTQYF. CDR3 nucleotides: TGTGCCAGCAGTTACGTCGTGAGGGCCCTCGAGGAAGATACGCAGTATTTT. V usage is TRBV6-2 or TRBV6-3 and J usage is TRBJ2-3; D is possibly TRBD2 (5 bases). CDR1 and CDR2 from the germline V gene are MNHEY and SVGEGT. Deletions cut 2 bases from V and 5 bases from J, with 20 bases between. The CDR3 length is 17 residues.

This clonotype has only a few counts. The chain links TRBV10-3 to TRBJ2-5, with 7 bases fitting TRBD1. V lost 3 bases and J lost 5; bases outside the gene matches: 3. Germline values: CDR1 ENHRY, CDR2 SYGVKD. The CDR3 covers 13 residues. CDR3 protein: CAISEGGWETQYF. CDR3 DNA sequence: TGTGCCATCAGTGAAGGGGGCTGGGAGACCCAGTACTTC.

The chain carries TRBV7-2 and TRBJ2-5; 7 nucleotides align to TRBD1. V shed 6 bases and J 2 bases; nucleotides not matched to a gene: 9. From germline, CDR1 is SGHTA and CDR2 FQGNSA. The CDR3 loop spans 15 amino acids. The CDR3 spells CASSIGAGGQETQYF. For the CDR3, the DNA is TGTGCCAGCAGTATTGGGGCAGGGGGACAAGAGACCCAGTACTTC.

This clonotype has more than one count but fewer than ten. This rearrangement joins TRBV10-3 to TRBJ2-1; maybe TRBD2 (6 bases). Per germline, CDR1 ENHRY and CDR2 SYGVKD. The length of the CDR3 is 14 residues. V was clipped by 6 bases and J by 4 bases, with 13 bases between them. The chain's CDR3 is CAISRDSAYNEQFF. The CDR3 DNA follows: TGTGCCATCAGCCGGGACTCGGCGTACAATGAGCAGTTCTTC.

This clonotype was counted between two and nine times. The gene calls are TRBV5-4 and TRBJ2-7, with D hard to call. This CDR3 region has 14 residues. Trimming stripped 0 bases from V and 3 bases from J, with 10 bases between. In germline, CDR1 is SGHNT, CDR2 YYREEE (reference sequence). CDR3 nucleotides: TGTGCCAGCAGCTTGGAGTCTACCATCTACGAGCAGTACTTC. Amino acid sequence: CASSLESTIYEQYF.

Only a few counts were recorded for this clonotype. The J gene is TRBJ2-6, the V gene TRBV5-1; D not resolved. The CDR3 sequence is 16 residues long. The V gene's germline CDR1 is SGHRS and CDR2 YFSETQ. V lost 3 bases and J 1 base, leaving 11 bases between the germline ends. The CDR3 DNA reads TGCGCCAGCAGCTGGTGGGATAAGTCTGGGGCCAACGTCCTGACTTTC. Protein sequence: CASSWWDKSGANVLTF.

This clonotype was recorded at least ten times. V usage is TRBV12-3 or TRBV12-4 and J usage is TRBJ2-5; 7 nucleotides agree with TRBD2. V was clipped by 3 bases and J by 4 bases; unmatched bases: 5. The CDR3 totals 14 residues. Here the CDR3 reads CASSFGLVLETQYF. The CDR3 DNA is TGTGCCAGCAGTTTCGGACTAGTTTTAGAGACCCAGTACTTC.

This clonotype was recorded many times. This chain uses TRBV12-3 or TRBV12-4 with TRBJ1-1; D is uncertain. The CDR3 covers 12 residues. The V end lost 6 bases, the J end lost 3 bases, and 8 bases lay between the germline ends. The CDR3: CASSREDTEAFF. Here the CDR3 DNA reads TGTGCCAGCAGCCGTGAAGACACTGAAGCTTTCTTT.

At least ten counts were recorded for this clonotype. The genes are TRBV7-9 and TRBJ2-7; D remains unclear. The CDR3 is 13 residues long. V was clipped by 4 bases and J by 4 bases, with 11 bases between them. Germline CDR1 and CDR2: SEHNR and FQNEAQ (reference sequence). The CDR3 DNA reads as TGTGCCAGCAGCTGGGCCGGCGATTACGAGCAGTACGTC. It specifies CASSWAGDYEQYV.

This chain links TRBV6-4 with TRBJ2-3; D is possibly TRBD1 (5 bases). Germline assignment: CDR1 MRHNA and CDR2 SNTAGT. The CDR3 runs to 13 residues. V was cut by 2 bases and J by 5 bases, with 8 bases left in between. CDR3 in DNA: TGTGCCAGCAGTGACAGGGGTGGAGATACGCAGTATTTT. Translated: CASSDRGGDTQYF.

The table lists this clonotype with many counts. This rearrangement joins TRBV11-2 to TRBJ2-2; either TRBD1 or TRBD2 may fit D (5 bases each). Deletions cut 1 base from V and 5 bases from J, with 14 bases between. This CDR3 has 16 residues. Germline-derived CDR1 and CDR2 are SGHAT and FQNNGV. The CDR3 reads CASSLGRGVGTGELFF. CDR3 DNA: TGTGCCAGCAGCTTAGGGAGAGGGGTGGGGACCGGGGAGCTGTTTTTT.

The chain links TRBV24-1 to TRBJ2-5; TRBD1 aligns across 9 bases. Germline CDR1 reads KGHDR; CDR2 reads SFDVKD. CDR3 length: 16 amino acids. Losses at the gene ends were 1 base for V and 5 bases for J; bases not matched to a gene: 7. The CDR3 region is CATSDFETGGGETQYF. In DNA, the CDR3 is TGTGCCACCAGTGATTTCGAAACAGGGGGCGGCGAGACCCAGTACTTC.

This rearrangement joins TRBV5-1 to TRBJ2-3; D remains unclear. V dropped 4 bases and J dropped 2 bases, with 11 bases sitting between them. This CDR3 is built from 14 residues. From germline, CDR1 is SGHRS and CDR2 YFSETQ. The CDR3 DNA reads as TGCGCCAGCAGCGACCCTCCCAACACAGATACGCAGTATTTT. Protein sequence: CASSDPPNTDTQYF.

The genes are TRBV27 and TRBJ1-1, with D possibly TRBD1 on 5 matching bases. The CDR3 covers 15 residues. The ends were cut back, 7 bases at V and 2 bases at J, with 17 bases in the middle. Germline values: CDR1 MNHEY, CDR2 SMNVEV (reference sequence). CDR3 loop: CASTKGSTGNTEAFF. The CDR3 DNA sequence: TGTGCCAGCACAAAGGGTTCAACAGGTAACACTGAAGCTTTCTTT.

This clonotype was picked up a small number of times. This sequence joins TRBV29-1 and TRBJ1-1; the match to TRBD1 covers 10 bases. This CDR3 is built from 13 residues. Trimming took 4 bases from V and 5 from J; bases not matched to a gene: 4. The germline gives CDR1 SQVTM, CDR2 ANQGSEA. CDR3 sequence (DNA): TGCAGCGTTGGGGGACAGGGGCTGACTGAAGCTTTCTTT. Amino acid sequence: CSVGGQGLTEAFF.

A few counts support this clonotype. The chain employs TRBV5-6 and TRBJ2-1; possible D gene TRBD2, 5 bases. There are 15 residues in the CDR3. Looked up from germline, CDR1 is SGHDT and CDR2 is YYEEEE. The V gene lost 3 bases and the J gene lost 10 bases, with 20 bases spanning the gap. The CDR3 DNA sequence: TGTGCCAGCAGCTATCTGGACCGCTTGGGGAGCGAGCAGTTCTTC. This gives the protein CASSYLDRLGSEQFF.

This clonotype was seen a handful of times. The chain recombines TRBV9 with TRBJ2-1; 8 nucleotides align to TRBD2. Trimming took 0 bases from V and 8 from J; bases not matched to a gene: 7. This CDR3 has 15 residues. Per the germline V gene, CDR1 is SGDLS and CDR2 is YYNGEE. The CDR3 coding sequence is TGTGCCAGCAGCGTAGCACTAGCGGTTTGGGATGAGCAGTTCTTC. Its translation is CASSVALAVWDEQFF.